The source of this T cell receptor (beta chain) is a study of CD8 T cells in ankylosing spondylitis. Regarding the study as a whole: About eight highly homologous variants made up a TCR beta motif that seemed to typify ankylosing spondylitis blood. Clones linked to disease were reported to show significant enrichment in matched ankylosing spondylitis synovial fluid.

MiXCR, run by TCRdb on the 5' RACE reads, gives a single entry per CDR3 protein. The data show 400,000 to 450,000 distinct CDR3 sequences, under 20% seen once. In germline, CDR1 is DFQATT, CDR2 SNEGSKA (reference sequence). The CDR3 is 14 amino acids. Unmatched junction bases numbered 10, after V lost 6 bases and J lost 7 bases. In the case of this clonotype: What it binds is not known.

The chain couples TRBV20-1 to TRBJ2-1, with 9 nucleotides matching TRBD1. The clonotype originates from a male donor with ankylosing spondylitis. Material for sequencing was blood, either unsorted or a sorted T cell fraction (not recorded which). The CDR3 loop is CSAPGGGTGNEQFF. The CDR3 DNA reads TGCAGTGCCCCTGGGGGCGGGACAGGGAATGAGCAGTTCTTC.